The 25 T cell receptor beta chains given below trace back to one sample, sequenced in a study of T cells in Graves' hyperthyroidism and ophthalmopathy. RNA transcripts gave rise to amplified TCR beta CDR3 regions. First-round RT-PCR of the TCR CDR3 relied on the HTBI primer set. TCRdb re-called the multiplex PCR reads with MiXCR, one entry per CDR3 protein. The table records approximately 600,000 distinct CDR3 sequences, around 14% of them present only once. The sequenced sample was blood. These receptors were collected from a woman aged 18-29 years with Graves' ophthalmopathy.

The CDR3 DNA reads TGCGCCAGCAGCCCTGACAGGGCAGCGGAGGAAAAACTGTTTTTT. Amino acids: CASSPDRAAEEKLFF. The genes are TRBV4-3 and TRBJ1-4, with TRBD1 matching 7 bases. In germline, CDR1 is LGHNA, CDR2 YSLEER. V shed 4 bases, J shed 8 bases, and the junction held 10 bases outside the gene matches. The length of the CDR3 is 15 residues.

This clonotype was seen many times. This rearrangement joins TRBV5-1 to TRBJ1-5; D is ambiguous. Deletions cut 0 bases from V and 0 bases from J, with 16 bases between. The CDR3 consists of 18 residues. Germline V CDR1 and CDR2: SGHRS, YFSETQ. CDR3 bases: TGCGCCAGCAGCTTGGTGCCCGTCTCGGATTATAGCAATCAGCCCCAGCATTTT. It yields the protein CASSLVPVSDYSNQPQHF.

This clonotype was observed many times. The V gene is TRBV2, the J gene TRBJ1-2; TRBD1 aligns across 9 bases. The CDR3 totals 13 residues. The junction had 11 bases not matched to a gene; V was cut back by 10 bases and J by 8 bases. Germline-derived CDR1 and CDR2 are SNHLY and FYNNEI. The DNA for the CDR3 is TGTGCCACCCACCCCGGGACAGGGAGGGGCTACACCTTC. It codes for CATHPGTGRGYTF. Full variable domain (outside the CDR3, taken from reference TRBV2 and TRBJ1-2): EPEVTQTPSHQVTQMGQEVILRCVPISNHLYFYWYRQILGQKVEFLVSFYNNEISEKSEIFDDQFSVERPDGSNFTLKIRSTKLEDSAMYFCATHPGTGRGYTFGSGTRLTVV.

V gene TRBV6-2 or TRBV6-3 combines with J gene TRBJ2-3; no clear D. The CDR3 length is 14 residues. V was pared by 5 bases and J by 4 bases, with 13 bases between. Germline CDR1 is MNHEY and CDR2 is SVGEGT. CDR3 residues: CASSQPGAPDTQYF. The CDR3 DNA reads TGTGCCAGCAGTCAACCGGGTGCGCCAGATACGCAGTATTTT.

This clonotype has ten or more counts. The chain employs TRBV9 and TRBJ2-1, with TRBD1 as a possible D gene (6 bases). This CDR3 comprises 16 residues. Trimming cost V 2 bases and J 2 bases, with 14 bases left between them. Germline V gene lookup returns CDR1 SGDLS and CDR2 YYNGEE. CDR3 region: CASSVRGGSAYNEQFF. In DNA, the CDR3 is TGTGCCAGCAGCGTTAGAGGGGGTTCTGCCTACAATGAGCAGTTCTTC.

This clonotype was found many times. The rearrangement joins TRBV30 to TRBJ2-7, with TRBD1 as a possible D gene (5 bases). Germline V lookup: CDR1 GTSNPN, CDR2 SVGIG (reference sequence). This CDR3 comprises 15 residues. V was shortened by 0 bases and J by 3 bases, with 15 bases between the two germline ends. CDR3 amino acids: CAWSVRAGNIYEQYF. DNA of the CDR3: TGTGCCTGGAGTGTACGGGCAGGGAATATCTACGAGCAGTACTTC.

This clonotype was detected ten times or more. The V call is TRBV6-5, the J call TRBJ1-1; the D is unclear. Germline V CDR1 and CDR2: MNHEY, SVGAGI. V was shortened by 2 bases and J by 3 bases, with 13 bases between the two germline ends. The CDR3 extends over 15 amino acids. The CDR3 region is CASSYQPGGDTEAFF. The DNA of the CDR3 is TGTGCCAGCAGTTACCAGCCCGGCGGGGACACTGAAGCTTTCTTT.

This clonotype was picked up a small number of times. In DNA form, the CDR3 reads TGTGCCAGCTCACCACTAGGACAGGGCTCCACCGGGGAGCTGTTTTTT. Amino acids: CASSPLGQGSTGELFF. V usage is TRBV18 and J usage is TRBJ2-2; 8 nucleotides align to TRBD1. Germline CDR1 reads KGHSH; CDR2 reads LQKENI. There are 16 residues in the CDR3. The J segment lost 4 bases and the V segment lost 1 base, leaving 5 bases of the junction unmatched.

This clonotype was seen more than once but under ten times. The chain carries TRBV5-6 and TRBJ2-7, with D unclear. CDR3 length: 15 residues. Between the trimmed V and J ends, which lost 0 bases and 4 bases, there was a span of 14 bases. Germline-derived CDR1 and CDR2 are SGHDT and YYEEEE. Here the CDR3 DNA reads TGTGCCAGCAGCTTGGCCTGGGGAATAAGTTACGAGCAGTACTTC. It codes for CASSLAWGISYEQYF.

The V and J genes are TRBV3-1 and TRBJ1-5; D is perhaps TRBD1 (6 bases). The CDR3 extends over 16 amino acids. V was shortened by 1 base and J by 1 base, with 11 bases between the two germline ends. Germline CDR1 is LGHDT and CDR2 is YNNKEL (reference sequence). CDR3 residues: CASSQVGGQSNQPQHF. The CDR3 DNA reads as TGTGCCAGCAGCCAAGTAGGGGGGCAGAGCAATCAGCCCCAGCATTTT.

There are many counts of this clonotype. The gene calls are TRBV28 and TRBJ1-1, with D maybe TRBD1 (6 bases). The CDR3 covers 14 residues. Germline CDR1 is MDHEN and CDR2 is SYDVKM. The V end was cut by 5 bases, the J end by 6 bases, with 16 bases between. In DNA, the CDR3 is TGTGCCAGCAGTCCCCGATCAGGGGTCCCTGAAGCTTTCTTT. Protein sequence: CASSPRSGVPEAFF.

This clonotype was observed many times. The rearrangement joins TRBV28 to TRBJ2-7, with 8 bases lining up with TRBD2. CDR3 size: 13 residues. V lost 6 bases and J lost 7; bases outside the gene matches: 8. Germline V CDR1 and CDR2: MDHEN, SYDVKM. The CDR3 DNA is TGTGCCAGCAGCCCTGGACTAGCTAGAGAGCAGTACTTC. Translation gives CASSPGLAREQYF.

This clonotype was seen a few times. Being one base from a much bigger clone, this may be a read error. The V call is TRBV20-1, the J call TRBJ2-1, with 15 bases identical to TRBD2. V dropped 6 bases and J dropped 2; count of bases not matched to a gene: 14. CDR3 size: 19 residues. Germline CDR1 and CDR2: DFQATT and SNEGSKA (reference sequence). CDR3 nucleotides: TGCAGTGCGAAGCTCTGGACTAGCGGGAGGGCCAGCCCCTACAATGAGCAGTTCTTC. This sequence encodes CSAKLWTSGRASPYNEQFF.

The sample holds many counts of this clonotype. The chain joins TRBV28 to TRBJ1-3; 8 bases agree with TRBD1. Germline CDR1 reads MDHEN; CDR2 reads SYDVKM. The V segment lost 4 bases and the J segment 4 bases; nucleotides outside the gene matches: 9. The CDR3 length is 16 residues. The CDR3 DNA reads as TGTGCCAGCAGTTCACCGACAGGGGTCGTAGGAAACACCATATATTTT. Protein sequence: CASSSPTGVVGNTIYF.

This clonotype turned up a few times. An end of the junction differs from the germline gene, which may be a read error. The chain combines TRBV9 with TRBJ2-3; 11 nucleotides agree with TRBD2. Germline V CDR1 and CDR2: SGDLS, YYNGEE. The CDR3 covers 16 residues. The CDR3 DNA sequence: TGTGCCAGCGGCGTTAGCGGGAGGGAAGGCTCAGATACGCAGTATTTT. The encoded protein is CASGVSGREGSDTQYF.

This clonotype has at least ten counts. The chain joins TRBV11-1 to TRBJ2-7; D is possibly TRBD2 (6 bases). This CDR3 spans 14 amino acids. The V gene's germline CDR1 is SGHAT and CDR2 FQDESV (reference sequence). V lost 3 bases, J lost 3 bases, and 12 bases lay in between. The CDR3 is CASSFQEGIYEQYF. In DNA, the CDR3 is TGTGCCAGCAGCTTTCAGGAGGGAATCTACGAGCAGTACTTC.

The sample holds a few counts of this clonotype. The rearrangement joins TRBV29-1 to TRBJ1-1; a possible D gene is TRBD1 (5 bases). The CDR3 runs 13 residues. Germline loops: CDR1 SQVTM, CDR2 ANQGSEA. V lost 2 bases, J lost 1 base, and 8 bases lay in between. The chain's CDR3 is CSVEFRANTEAFF. The CDR3, as DNA: TGCAGCGTTGAATTCAGGGCGAACACTGAAGCTTTCTTT. Based on the CDR3 plus reference TRBV29-1 and TRBJ1-1, the full variable domain is SAVISQKPSRDICQRGTSLTIQCQVDSQVTMMFWYRQQPGQSLTLIATANQGSEATYESGFVIDKFPISRPNLTFSTLTVSNMSPEDSSIYLCSVEFRANTEAFFGQGTRLTVV.

The chain employs TRBV7-8 and TRBJ1-1, with D hard to call. The CDR3 totals 17 residues. Trimming left V 5 bases short and J 0 bases short, with 19 bases between. Per germline, CDR1 SGHVS and CDR2 FQNEAQ. CDR3 in amino acids: CASSKAVNAELNTEAFF. The CDR3 region has the DNA TGTGCCAGCAGCAAAGCGGTCAACGCGGAGTTGAACACTGAAGCTTTCTTT.

This clonotype was seen a handful of times. The gene calls are TRBV19 and TRBJ1-4; tentatively, D is TRBD1 (6 bases). The CDR3 sequence is 16 residues long. V gave up 3 bases and J gave up 7 bases, with 18 bases separating them. Germline V gives CDR1 LNHDA, CDR2 SQIVND (reference sequence). CDR3 sequence (DNA): TGTGCCAGTAGTATTCCCCAGACAGACAGGATTGAAAAACTGTTTTTT. Protein: CASSIPQTDRIEKLFF.

This clonotype appeared a few times. The chain recombines TRBV10-3 with TRBJ1-2; D remains unclear. CDR1 and CDR2 from the germline V gene are ENHRY and SYGVKD. The CDR3 has 12 amino acids. With 5 bases removed from V and 6 bases from J, the gap between germline ends came to 10 bases. The CDR3 here is CAISSYGNGYTF. DNA of the CDR3: TGTGCCATCAGTAGCTATGGGAATGGCTACACCTTC.

This clonotype was detected ten times or more. This chain joins TRBV6-2 or TRBV6-3 and TRBJ2-7; D perhaps matches TRBD1 (5 bases). Germline CDR1 reads MNHEY; CDR2 reads SVGEGT. Trimming pared 5 bases from V and 2 bases from J, leaving 16 bases between. The CDR3 is 15 amino acids. The CDR3 sequence: CASSPGETATYEQYF. CDR3 DNA sequence: TGTGCCAGCAGTCCCGGCGAGACAGCAACCTACGAGCAGTACTTC.

This chain uses TRBV7-9 with TRBJ2-1; 7 nucleotides match TRBD2. The end of the DNA fits TRBJ2-7 better, so the J call may be wrong. CDR3 length: 16 residues. Germline assignment: CDR1 SEHNR and CDR2 FQNEAQ (reference sequence). The CDR3 coding sequence is TGTGCCAGCAGCTTAAGCGGGACGGCTTTTTACAATGAGCAGTACTTC. Protein sequence: CASSLSGTAFYNEQYF.

This clonotype came up many times. CDR3 coding DNA: TGTGCCAGCAGCCTGGCGCTAGCGGGAGGATCCTCCTACGAGCAGTACTTC. The encoded protein is CASSLALAGGSSYEQYF. The J gene is TRBJ2-7, the V gene TRBV5-5; TRBD2 matches 11 bases. Germline lookup yields CDR1 SGHKS and CDR2 YYEKEE (reference sequence). With V trimmed by 4 bases and J by 0 bases, 9 bases remained unmatched. This CDR3 is built from 17 residues.

Notes on this clonotype: A much larger clone sits a single nucleotide away, making a read error possible. The genes are TRBV7-9 and TRBJ2-7, with D hard to call. The germline CDR1 and CDR2 sequences are SEHNR and FQNEAQ (reference sequence). The length of the CDR3 is 13 residues. V was shortened by 5 bases and J by 9 bases, with 17 bases between the two germline ends. CDR3 in amino acids: CASSAGLWLGQYF. For the CDR3, the DNA is TGTGCCAGCAGCGCCGGCCTCTGGCTCGGGCAGTACTTC.

This clonotype was recorded many times. The rearrangement joins TRBV27 to TRBJ2-7; D is unresolved. Deletions cut 0 bases from V and 6 bases from J, with 9 bases between. Germline V lookup: CDR1 MNHEY, CDR2 SMNVEV (reference sequence). The CDR3 length is 13 residues. For the CDR3, the DNA is TGTGCCAGCAGTTTATCCGTTTCTCGCGAGCAGTACTTC. This encodes CASSLSVSREQYF.